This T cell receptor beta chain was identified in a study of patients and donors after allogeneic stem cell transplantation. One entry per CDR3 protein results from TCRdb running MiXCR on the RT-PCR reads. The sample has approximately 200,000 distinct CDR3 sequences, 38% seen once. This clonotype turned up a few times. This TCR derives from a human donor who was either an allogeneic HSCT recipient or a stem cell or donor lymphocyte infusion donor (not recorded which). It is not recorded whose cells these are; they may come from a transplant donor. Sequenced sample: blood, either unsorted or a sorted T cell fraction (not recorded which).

DNA of the CDR3: TGTGCCAGCAGCCAAGAACTGAGACAAGAAGCTTTCTTT. Protein sequence: CASSQELRQEAFF. This rearrangement joins TRBV4-2 to TRBJ1-1, with D hard to call. This CDR3 has 13 amino acids. CDR1 is LGHNA, CDR2 YNFKEQ, per germline. V lost 0 bases and J 8 bases, leaving 10 bases between the germline ends.